The 28 T cell receptor beta chains reported below all come from one sample, sequenced in a study of CD8 T cells in ankylosing spondylitis (dated by TCRdb to 2017 to 2019). On the study overall, not on this receptor specifically: A TCR beta motif made up of several highly homologous amino acid variants appeared to be characteristic of blood from ankylosing spondylitis patients.

Their recognized antigens are unknown. The library came from 5' RACE. The sample was run on an Illumina HiSeq 2500. Clones were called with MiXCR by TCRdb after fastp trimmed the public reads at Q25, and only in-frame beta chains were retained. When rows share a CDR3 protein, they turn into one entry using the most common DNA and genes. The sample data list roughly 670,000 distinct CDR3 sequences, and under 20% of these were observed just once. The ten largest clones add up to about a fifth of the sample. The specimen was blood, either unsorted or a sorted T cell fraction (not recorded which). The source is a male donor with ankylosing spondylitis.

This chain joins TRBV6-2 or TRBV6-3 and TRBJ2-4, with D uncertain. The V gene lost 6 bases and the J gene lost 4 bases, with 16 bases spanning the gap. The CDR3 is 15 amino acids. In germline, CDR1 is MNHEY, CDR2 SVGEGT. The CDR3 DNA is TGTGCCAGCAGCACCTGGGATGGGTCGAAAAACATTCAGTACTTC. It codes for CASSTWDGSKNIQYF.

This clonotype has a handful of counts. This chain links TRBV30 with TRBJ2-7; D may be TRBD2 (5 bases). CDR1 is GTSNPN and CDR2 is SVGIG in the germline V gene (reference sequence). V lost 7 bases and J lost 3, with 19 bases in between. The CDR3 is 14 residues long. CDR3 in amino acids: CASKGSPRVYEQYF. CDR3 in DNA: TGTGCCTCCAAAGGGTCGCCGAGGGTCTACGAGCAGTACTTC. The whole variable domain, filled in from reference TRBV30 and TRBJ2-7, reads SQTIHQWPATLVQPVGSPLSLECTVEGTSNPNLYWYRQAAGRGLQLLFYSVGIGQISSEVPQNLSASRPQDRQFILSSKKLLLSDSGFYLCASKGSPRVYEQYFGPGTRLTVT.

The rearrangement uses TRBV6-1 and TRBJ1-1; 7 bases line up with TRBD1. The CDR3 spans 14 residues. V trimming: 3 bases; J trimming: 1 base; junction bases outside the gene matches: 2. Per germline, CDR1 MNHNS and CDR2 SASEGT. CDR3 amino acids: CASSEWTGNTEAFF. The CDR3 DNA reads TGTGCCAGCAGTGAGTGGACAGGGAACACTGAAGCTTTCTTT.

The chain has TRBV29-1 and TRBJ2-7; no reliable D call. The germline CDR1 and CDR2 sequences are SQVTM and ANQGSEA. This CDR3 comprises 12 residues. Trimming took off 0 bases at V and 6 bases at J, with 9 bases between the two ends. The CDR3 DNA follows: TGCAGCGTTGAAGATCCCCCCAGCGAGCAGTACTTC. Translated, it gives CSVEDPPSEQYF.

This rearrangement joins TRBV27 to TRBJ1-5; 7 bases align to TRBD1. Trimming took 6 bases from V and 2 from J; bases not matched to a gene: 10. The CDR3 is made up of 16 amino acids. CDR1 is MNHEY, CDR2 SMNVEV, per germline (reference sequence). CDR3 sequence: CASREGQSIGNQPQHF. The CDR3 bases are TGTGCCAGCAGGGAGGGACAGTCGATAGGCAATCAGCCCCAGCATTTT.

The V gene is TRBV5-1, the J gene TRBJ2-1; D may be TRBD1 or TRBD2 (5 bases each). The CDR3 contains 15 residues. Looked up from germline, CDR1 is SGHRS and CDR2 is YFSETQ. Trimming cost V 0 bases and J 2 bases, with 9 bases left between them. The CDR3 is CASSLVPGPYNEQFF. DNA of the CDR3: TGCGCCAGCAGCTTGGTGCCGGGGCCCTACAATGAGCAGTTCTTC.

This clonotype was detected only a few times. The chain recombines TRBV4-2 with TRBJ2-3; tentatively, D is TRBD1 or TRBD2 (5 bases each). The CDR3 consists of 16 residues. V was clipped by 4 bases and J by 0 bases, with 14 bases between them. CDR1 LGHNA and CDR2 YNFKEQ come from the germline V gene. The CDR3 coding sequence is TGTGCCAGCAGCCCCCTTTGGGGGTCTAGCACAGATACGCAGTATTTT. Its protein is CASSPLWGSSTDTQYF.

In its sample, this clonotype was seen a few times. V gene TRBV11-2 combines with J gene TRBJ2-1; the D call may be TRBD1 or TRBD2 (5 bases each). Germline assignment: CDR1 SGHAT and CDR2 FQNNGV. The CDR3 totals 13 residues. Trimming pared 6 bases from V and 4 bases from J, leaving 10 bases between. The CDR3 region is CASSRGKYNEQFF. The CDR3 DNA sequence: TGTGCCAGCAGTCGGGGCAAGTACAATGAGCAGTTCTTC.

This clonotype has only one observation. The chain links TRBV5-1 to TRBJ1-1, with unresolved D. Germline lookup yields CDR1 SGHRS and CDR2 YFSETQ. This CDR3 is built from 14 residues. V was shortened by 0 bases and J by 2 bases, with 8 bases between the two germline ends. The CDR3: CASSLAPSNTEAFF. The DNA for the CDR3 is TGCGCCAGCAGCTTGGCTCCGAGTAACACTGAAGCTTTCTTT.

This clonotype appeared a few times. CDR3 sequence reads: CASSLAKGEQYF. CDR3 nucleotide sequence: TGTGCCAGCAGCTTAGCGAAGGGCGAGCAGTACTTC. The V and J genes are TRBV7-2 and TRBJ2-7; D not resolved. Germline values: CDR1 SGHTA, CDR2 FQGNSA. V dropped 0 bases and J dropped 6 bases, with 6 bases sitting between them. The length of the CDR3 is 12 residues.

V gene TRBV5-1 combines with J gene TRBJ1-4, with TRBD1 identical over 9 bases. From germline, CDR1 is SGHRS and CDR2 YFSETQ. V shed 7 bases, J shed 4 bases, and the junction held 8 bases outside the gene matches. The CDR3 consists of 15 residues. CDR3 in amino acids: CASSKPDRGNEKLFF. The CDR3 DNA reads as TGCGCCAGCTCGAAGCCGGACAGGGGTAATGAAAAACTGTTTTTT.

This clonotype was detected ten times or more. V and J are TRBV6-1 and TRBJ2-7; 7 bases align to TRBD1. J gave up 5 bases and V 7 bases, and 17 bases lay outside the gene matches. Germline V lookup: CDR1 MNHNS, CDR2 SASEGT. This CDR3 is built from 16 residues. CDR3 nucleotides: TGTGCCAGCAAAGATTCGGGCAGGGGGTTTCTAGACGAGCAGTACTTC. Protein: CASKDSGRGFLDEQYF.

This chain joins TRBV30 and TRBJ1-1; D perhaps matches TRBD1 (5 bases). Between the trimmed V and J ends, which lost 2 bases and 0 bases, there was a span of 16 bases. The CDR3 extends over 16 amino acids. Germline V lookup: CDR1 GTSNPN, CDR2 SVGIG (reference sequence). For the CDR3, the DNA is TGTGCCTGGAGTCCGAAGGGAGACAGACTGAACACTGAAGCTTTCTTT. It encodes CAWSPKGDRLNTEAFF.

In regard to this clonotype: At one end, the junction sequence differs from germline, possibly due to a read error. The rearrangement links TRBV11-2 to TRBJ2-1, with TRBD2 identical over 11 bases. Germline V CDR1 and CDR2: SGHAT, FQNNGV. CDR3 length: 15 amino acids. The CDR3 region is CATTLLAGDYNERFF. The CDR3 bases are TGTGCCACCACCCTACTAGCGGGGGATTACAATGAGCGGTTCTTC. Using reference TRBV11-2 and TRBJ2-1 for the parts outside the CDR3, the full variable domain is EAGVAQSPRYKIIEKRQSVAFWCNPISGHATLYWYQQILGQGPKLLIQFQNNGVVDDSQLPKDRFSAERLKGVDSTLKIQPAKLEDSAVYLCATTLLAGDYNERFFGPGTRLTVL.

Only a few counts were recorded for this clonotype. This chain connects TRBV12-3 or TRBV12-4 to TRBJ1-4; a weak D match, TRBD1 (5 bases). V was clipped by 5 bases and J by 1 base, with 8 bases between them. CDR3 length: 14 amino acids. The CDR3 DNA reads TGTGCCAGCAGTAGAGGGGAAACTAATGAAAAACTGTTTTTT. Its protein is CASSRGETNEKLFF.

The table lists this clonotype with a few counts. The rearrangement joins TRBV11-2 to TRBJ1-6; 7 bases fit TRBD1. Germline lookup yields CDR1 SGHAT and CDR2 FQNNGV. The CDR3 loop spans 15 amino acids. V trimming: 5 bases; J trimming: 6 bases; junction bases outside the gene matches: 7. CDR3 DNA sequence: TGTGCCAGCAGCGGGTGGACAGGTATTAATTCACCCCTCCACTTT. Translating it yields CASSGWTGINSPLHF.

This clonotype has at least ten counts. The gene calls are TRBV25-1 and TRBJ2-7, with D possibly TRBD1 on 5 matching bases. V lost 3 bases and J lost 2, with 17 bases in between. The CDR3 is made up of 16 amino acids. Germline-derived CDR1 and CDR2 are MGHDK and SYGVNS. The CDR3 DNA sequence: TGTGCCAGCAGTGATCCTGGACAAGGCCAAGCCTACGAGCAGTACTTC. The encoded protein is CASSDPGQGQAYEQYF.

The chain joins TRBV9 to TRBJ2-5; the D is unclear. CDR1 and CDR2 from the germline V gene are SGDLS and YYNGEE. CDR3 length: 14 residues. Trimming stripped 0 bases from V and 2 bases from J, with 8 bases between. The CDR3 nucleotides read TGTGCCAGCAGCGTAGGGGCGGTGCAAGAGACCCAGTACTTC. Translation: CASSVGAVQETQYF.

The chain combines TRBV7-2 with TRBJ2-2; TRBD1 might be the D (5 bases). Trimming took 3 bases from V and 7 from J, leaving 15 bases between them. This CDR3 spans 15 amino acids. Germline CDR1 reads SGHTA; CDR2 reads FQGNSA. This CDR3 reads CASSFGQGRVGELFF. The CDR3 nucleotides read TGTGCCAGCAGCTTTGGTCAGGGAAGGGTCGGGGAGCTGTTTTTT.

The V call is TRBV21-1, the J call TRBJ1-2; the table's TRBD1 call for D was not verified on the DNA. TRBV21-1 is marked as a pseudogene. This CDR3 is built from 15 residues. Written as DNA, the CDR3 is TGTGCCAGCAGCTCCTTGGGACAGGCGAACTATGGCTACACCTTC. It yields the protein CASSSLGQANYGYTF.

This clonotype appeared many times. This rearrangement joins TRBV5-6 to TRBJ1-2; 7 bases map to TRBD1. Germline CDR1 SGHDT, CDR2 YYEEEE. V was clipped by 4 bases and J by 3 bases; unmatched bases: 9. CDR3 length: 15 residues. Written as DNA, the CDR3 is TGTGCCAGCAGCGGAACAACAGGGGCCCACTATGGCTACACCTTC. This encodes CASSGTTGAHYGYTF.

The sample holds a few counts of this clonotype. The rearrangement uses TRBV18 and TRBJ1-2, with 8 bases matching TRBD1. CDR3 length: 14 residues. Germline assignment: CDR1 KGHSH and CDR2 LQKENI. Trimming removed 3 bases from V and 6 bases from J; junction bases left unmatched: 6. The CDR3 loop reads CASSPSTGAHGYTF. As DNA, the CDR3 is TGTGCCAGCTCACCTTCGACAGGGGCCCATGGCTACACCTTC.

This clonotype was counted between two and nine times. The chain combines TRBV29-1 with TRBJ1-1; no clear D. The V end lost 0 bases, the J end lost 1 base, and 6 bases lay between the germline ends. From germline, CDR1 is SQVTM and CDR2 ANQGSEA. CDR3 length: 13 residues. The CDR3 DNA follows: TGCAGCGTTGAAGAGTCGCCGAACACTGAAGCTTTCTTT. It is translated as CSVEESPNTEAFF.

This clonotype was observed a few times. The rearrangement uses TRBV4-3 and TRBJ2-7, with D hard to call. Germline V gene lookup returns CDR1 LGHNA and CDR2 YSLEER. V lost 0 bases to trimming and J lost 3 bases, with 15 bases between them. The CDR3 runs 16 residues. This CDR3 reads CASSQDPNTYYYEQYF. For the CDR3, the DNA is TGCGCCAGCAGCCAAGATCCAAACACCTACTACTACGAGCAGTACTTC.

This clonotype occurred many times. The chain is built from TRBV12-3 or TRBV12-4 and TRBJ1-2; unclear D gene. Trimming took 5 bases from V and 4 from J, leaving 8 bases between them. The CDR3 length is 12 residues. CDR3 sequence reads: CASSRTAYGYTF. CDR3 DNA sequence: TGTGCCAGCAGTAGGACGGCCTATGGCTACACCTTC.

This clonotype was counted ten times or more. The J gene is TRBJ2-3, the V gene TRBV12-3 or TRBV12-4; D not resolved. Deletions cut 6 bases from V and 6 bases from J, with 16 bases between. This CDR3 spans 14 amino acids. CDR3 DNA sequence: TGTGCCAGCAGACCCCCGGCCCCGAGGGATACGCAGTATTTT. It specifies CASRPPAPRDTQYF.

This chain joins TRBV12-3 or TRBV12-4 and TRBJ2-7; D is perhaps TRBD1 (6 bases). V lost 6 bases, J lost 6 bases, and 21 bases lay in between. This CDR3 is 15 amino acids long. The CDR3 bases are TGTGCCAGCAGCTACCTACCGGCAGGGGTGGGCGAGCAGTACTTC. It is translated as CASSYLPAGVGEQYF.

This clonotype occurred a few times. The CDR3 is CASSQGQSNIQYF. As DNA, the CDR3 is TGCGCCAGCAGCCAAGGGCAATCAAACATTCAGTACTTC. The chain employs TRBV4-1 and TRBJ2-4; D unclear. The CDR3 runs 13 residues. Trimming removed 1 base at V and 6 bases at J, with 7 bases between. CDR1 is MGHRA and CDR2 is YSYEKL in the germline V gene.